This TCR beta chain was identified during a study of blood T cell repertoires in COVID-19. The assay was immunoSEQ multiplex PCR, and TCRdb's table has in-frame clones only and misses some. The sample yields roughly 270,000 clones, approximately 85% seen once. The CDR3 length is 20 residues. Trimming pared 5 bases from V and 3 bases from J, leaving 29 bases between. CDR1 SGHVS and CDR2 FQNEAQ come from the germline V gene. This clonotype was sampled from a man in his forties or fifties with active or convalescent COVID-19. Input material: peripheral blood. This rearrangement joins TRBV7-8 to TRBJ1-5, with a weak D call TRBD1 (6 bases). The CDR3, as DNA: TGTGCCAGCAGCGCTTACAGGGTAGCGGGATTCGTCGGGTCCAATCAGCCCCAGCATTTT. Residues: CASSAYRVAGFVGSNQPQHF.